Detailed here is one TCR beta chain. Its antigen is as yet unknown. The record originates from a study of T cell responses to AZD1222 COVID-19 vaccine. Sequenced by immunoSEQ multiplex PCR; TCRdb stores in-frame clones only, minus some. The data contain fewer than 200,000 clones, approximately 92% of them seen just once; the ten biggest clones take up 1% to 1.5%. Regarding the study as a whole: Targeting of unmutated variant regions was reportedly seen in nearly half of spike-specific TCRs.

This CDR3 is 16 amino acids long. Trimming took 5 bases from V and 0 from J; bases not matched to a gene: 6. The V gene's germline CDR1 is MNHEY and CDR2 SMNVEV (reference sequence). This rearrangement joins TRBV27 to TRBJ1-4; 7 bases are a match to TRBD1. This receptor was obtained from an adult in good health. The sample consisted of peripheral blood, taken on day 0 of AZD1222 vaccination. This CDR3 reads CASSNRGPATNEKLFF. CDR3 sequence (DNA): TGTGCCAGCAGTAACAGGGGCCCCGCAACTAATGAAAAACTGTTTTTT.